Below, 23 T cell receptor beta chains from the same sample are listed, as sequenced in a study of cytomegalovirus exposure and HLA in healthy donors. Primers included in the PCR were 60 Vbeta and 13 Jbeta primers. TCRdb keeps only in-frame clones here, not all; method: immunoSEQ multiplex PCR. The data contain under 200,000 clones, 77% of them singletons. The sequenced material came from PBMCs. The receptor set was obtained from a woman in her 40s in good health and CMV-seropositive.

The genes are TRBV10-3 and TRBJ2-5; TRBD2 matches at 14 bases. Per the germline V gene, CDR1 is ENHRY and CDR2 is SYGVKD. The V segment lost 4 bases and the J segment 5 bases; nucleotides outside the gene matches: 3. The CDR3 spans 15 residues. CDR3 sequence reads: CAISAGTSGGETQYF. CDR3 DNA: TGTGCCATCAGTGCCGGGACTAGCGGGGGCGAGACCCAGTACTTC.

This clone came up a few times. The rearrangement joins TRBV6-4 to TRBJ2-2, with D possibly being TRBD2 (5 bases). The CDR3 loop spans 15 amino acids. Deletions cut 2 bases from V and 5 bases from J, with 12 bases between. The germline V gene has CDR1 MRHNA and CDR2 SNTAGT. The CDR3 coding sequence is TGTGCCAGCAGTGACGGGAGAGGGAGAACCGGGGAGCTGTTTTTT. It encodes CASSDGRGRTGELFF.

This clone was seen only once. The chain employs TRBV7-8 and TRBJ2-5; D is possibly TRBD1 (5 bases). This CDR3 region has 14 residues. V was clipped by 1 base and J by 0 bases, with 6 bases between them. Germline V lookup: CDR1 SGHVS, CDR2 FQNEAQ. The CDR3 is CASSLGTNQETQYF. CDR3 in DNA: TGTGCCAGCAGCTTAGGGACAAACCAAGAGACCCAGTACTTC. The full variable domain, its missing parts supplied by reference TRBV7-8 and TRBJ2-5, is GAGVSQSPRYKVAKRGQDVALRCDPISGHVSLFWYQQALGQGPEFLTYFQNEAQLDKSGLPSDRFFAERPEGSVSTLKIQRTQQEDSAVYLCASSLGTNQETQYFGPGTRLLVL.

This clone was picked up a small number of times. The chain has TRBV5-6 and TRBJ1-2; 9 bases fit TRBD1. Trimming took 0 bases from V and 7 from J; bases not matched to a gene: 1. Germline V gene data show CDR1 as SGHDT and CDR2 as YYEEEE. This CDR3 contains 13 residues. CDR3 nucleotide sequence: TGTGCCAGCAGCTTGGACAGGGGGCTTGGCTACACCTTC. This sequence encodes CASSLDRGLGYTF.

The V call is TRBV18, the J call TRBJ2-7, with D possibly matching TRBD2 (5 bases). Germline loops: CDR1 KGHSH, CDR2 LQKENI. With 1 base removed from V and 3 bases from J, the gap between germline ends came to 22 bases. This CDR3 spans 18 amino acids. CDR3 DNA: TGTGCCAGCTCACCACTCCCAATCGAGGGTAGTGGGAACTACGAGCAGTACTTC. Translating it yields CASSPLPIEGSGNYEQYF.

In this sample, this clone turned up once. This chain uses TRBV5-1 with TRBJ1-2; 7 positions match TRBD1. The CDR3 extends over 14 amino acids. Germline V CDR1 and CDR2: SGHRS, YFSETQ. The trim removed 5 bases at V and 5 bases at J, leaving 9 bases unmatched. Here the CDR3 DNA reads TGCGCCAGCAGACCCGGGACAGATACTTATGGCTACACCTTC. It is translated as CASRPGTDTYGYTF.

This chain connects TRBV5-5 to TRBJ2-1; TRBD2 aligns across 9 bases. Per the germline V gene, CDR1 is SGHKS and CDR2 is YYEKEE (reference sequence). Trimming took 4 bases from V and 3 from J; bases not matched to a gene: 17. The length of the CDR3 is 19 residues. The CDR3 DNA reads TGTGCCAGCAGCGGTACTTCAAGCCCAGGACTAGCGCTCTACAATGAGCAGTTCTTC. Protein: CASSGTSSPGLALYNEQFF.

The rearrangement joins TRBV7-9 to TRBJ2-7; D remains ambiguous. The length of the CDR3 is 14 residues. The germline CDR1 and CDR2 sequences are SEHNR and FQNEAQ (reference sequence). V dropped 5 bases and J dropped 1 base, with 12 bases sitting between them. CDR3 nucleotide sequence: TGTGCCAGCAGCCGAGTGTCTGGTTCCTACGAGCAGTACTTC. Encoded protein: CASSRVSGSYEQYF.

The chain is built from TRBV11-2 and TRBJ2-1; 11 bases fit TRBD2. The germline V gene has CDR1 SGHAT and CDR2 FQNNGV. With 5 bases clipped from V and 9 bases from J, the junction kept 9 bases outside the gene matches. This CDR3 is built from 15 residues. CDR3 region: CASSLSGGAILEQFF. As DNA, the CDR3 is TGTGCCAGCAGCCTTAGCGGGGGGGCGATCCTTGAGCAGTTCTTC.

The V call is TRBV5-4, the J call TRBJ1-1; 7 bases line up with TRBD1. The CDR3 runs 15 residues. V shed 1 base, J shed 5 bases, and the junction held 8 bases outside the gene matches. CDR1 SGHNT and CDR2 YYREEE come from the germline V gene (reference sequence). CDR3 protein: CASSLRRGEWTEAFF. The CDR3 DNA is TGTGCCAGCAGCTTGCGCAGGGGGGAATGGACTGAAGCTTTCTTT.

The V and J genes are TRBV5-6 and TRBJ2-7; tentatively, D is TRBD1 (5 bases). Looked up from germline, CDR1 is SGHDT and CDR2 is YYEEEE. This CDR3 contains 14 residues. V dropped 5 bases and J dropped 2 bases, with 14 bases sitting between them. As DNA, the CDR3 is TGTGCCAGCAGTTCCTTTCAGGGTACCTACGAGCAGTACTTC. This gives the protein CASSSFQGTYEQYF. The whole variable domain, filled in from reference TRBV5-6 and TRBJ2-7, reads DAGVTQSPTHLIKTRGQQVTLRCSPKSGHDTVSWYQQALGQGPQFIFQYYEEEERQRGNFPDRFSGHQFPNYSSELNVNALLLGDSALYLCASSSFQGTYEQYFGPGTRLTVT.

Details on this clone: The sample holds other DNA sequences that translate to the same CDR3. This sequence joins TRBV4-1 and TRBJ1-4; no clear D gene. Trimming pared 3 bases from V and 10 bases from J, leaving 12 bases between. Germline CDR1 and CDR2: MGHRA and YSYEKL. The CDR3 has 13 amino acids. Here the CDR3 DNA reads TGCGCCAGCAGCCAGGAGCCTAGATCAAAACTGTTTTTT. Its translation is CASSQEPRSKLFF.

V and J are TRBV21-1 and TRBJ1-5; TRBD1, as called in the table, went unchecked against the DNA. TRBV21-1 is described as a pseudogene. The CDR3 has 15 amino acids. Here the CDR3 reads CASTQRQGSNQPQHF. The CDR3 nucleotides are TGTGCCAGCACCCAGCGACAGGGGAGCAATCAGCCCCAGCATTTT.

The rearrangement links TRBV10-3 to TRBJ2-1, with D tentatively TRBD1 (6 bases). V was trimmed by 11 bases and J by 12 bases, leaving 17 bases between them. The CDR3 covers 11 residues. Germline V gives CDR1 ENHRY, CDR2 SYGVKD. CDR3 sequence: CAVKGGPRQFF. CDR3 DNA sequence: TGTGCCGTCAAAGGGGGTCCTCGGCAGTTCTTC.

This chain joins TRBV9 and TRBJ2-5, with D perhaps TRBD2 (6 bases). The CDR3 has 16 residues. In germline, CDR1 is SGDLS, CDR2 YYNGEE. V lost 2 bases to trimming and J lost 5 bases, with 19 bases between them. CDR3 residues: CASSVGGGAAWETQYF. The CDR3 coding sequence is TGTGCCAGCAGCGTGGGGGGTGGAGCAGCTTGGGAGACCCAGTACTTC.

This sequence joins TRBV7-2 and TRBJ1-4, with no clear D. The germline V and J ends were trimmed by 2 bases and 6 bases, with 13 bases remaining between them. Germline-derived CDR1 and CDR2 are SGHTA and FQGNSA. The CDR3 covers 15 residues. For the CDR3, the DNA is TGTGCCAGCAGCTTACTGGGCAGTCGCGATGAAAAACTGTTTTTT. It encodes CASSLLGSRDEKLFF. The complete variable domain, with remaining parts taken from reference TRBV7-2 and TRBJ1-4, reads GAGVSQSPSNKVTEKGKDVELRCDPISGHTALYWYRQSLGQGLEFLIYFQGNSAPDKSGLPSDRFSAERTGGSVSTLTIQRTQQEDSAVYLCASSLLGSRDEKLFFGSGTQLSVL.

The J gene is TRBJ1-4, the V gene TRBV5-5; D remains ambiguous. The CDR3 has 14 amino acids. Germline CDR1 reads SGHKS; CDR2 reads YYEKEE (reference sequence). Trimming stripped 4 bases from V and 1 base from J, with 8 bases between. Here the CDR3 reads CASSGGRTNEKLFF. CDR3 nucleotides: TGTGCCAGCAGCGGTGGGAGAACTAATGAAAAACTGTTTTTT.

Written as DNA, the CDR3 is TGTGCCAGCAGGTTTTCACTTAACTATGGCTACACCTTC. Translating gives CASRFSLNYGYTF. The chain couples TRBV6-5 to TRBJ1-2; no reliable D call. CDR1 MNHEY and CDR2 SVGAGI come from the germline V gene. V dropped 6 bases and J dropped 1 base, with 9 bases sitting between them. This CDR3 comprises 13 residues.

The gene calls are TRBV30 and TRBJ2-5; D unresolved. The J call may be in error: the DNA end matches TRBJ2-7 better. Per the germline V gene, CDR1 is GTSNPN and CDR2 is SVGIG (reference sequence). CDR3 length: 11 residues. The CDR3 DNA reads TGTGCCTGGAGTGTAATCCACGAGCAGTACTTC. Encoded protein: CAWSVIHEQYF.

The chain couples TRBV2 to TRBJ2-5; D remains unclear. The J call is in doubt because the DNA end fits TRBJ2-7 better. Germline V gives CDR1 SNHLY, CDR2 FYNNEI. There are 13 residues in the CDR3. CDR3 nucleotide sequence: TGTGCCAGCAGTGTCGGTACCTCCTACGAGCAGTACTTC. Encoded protein: CASSVGTSYEQYF.

This clone was picked up a small number of times. The V gene is TRBV6-5, the J gene TRBJ1-2; perhaps TRBD1 as D (5 bases). This CDR3 spans 15 amino acids. V gave up 5 bases and J gave up 2 bases, with 15 bases separating them. The germline V gene has CDR1 MNHEY and CDR2 SVGAGI. CDR3 sequence: CASSTPGVSNYGYTF. CDR3 nucleotide sequence: TGTGCCAGCAGTACCCCGGGGGTCAGCAACTATGGCTACACCTTC.

This chain uses TRBV5-6 with TRBJ2-5; TRBD2 matches 7 bases. The CDR3 runs 14 residues. CDR1 is SGHDT and CDR2 is YYEEEE in the germline V gene. J was trimmed by 4 bases and V by 0 bases; bases with no gene match: 3. The CDR3 coding sequence is TGTGCCAGCAGCTTGGGAGGCGGGAGAGAGACCCAGTACTTC. The encoded protein is CASSLGGGRETQYF.

The V and J genes are TRBV29-1 and TRBJ1-1; no reliable D call. Trimming stripped 3 bases from V and 5 bases from J, with 7 bases between. This CDR3 region has 11 residues. Germline CDR1 is SQVTM and CDR2 is ANQGSEA. The CDR3 DNA reads TGCAGCGTTGAGGAGAGAACTGAAGCTTTCTTT. It translates to CSVEERTEAFF.